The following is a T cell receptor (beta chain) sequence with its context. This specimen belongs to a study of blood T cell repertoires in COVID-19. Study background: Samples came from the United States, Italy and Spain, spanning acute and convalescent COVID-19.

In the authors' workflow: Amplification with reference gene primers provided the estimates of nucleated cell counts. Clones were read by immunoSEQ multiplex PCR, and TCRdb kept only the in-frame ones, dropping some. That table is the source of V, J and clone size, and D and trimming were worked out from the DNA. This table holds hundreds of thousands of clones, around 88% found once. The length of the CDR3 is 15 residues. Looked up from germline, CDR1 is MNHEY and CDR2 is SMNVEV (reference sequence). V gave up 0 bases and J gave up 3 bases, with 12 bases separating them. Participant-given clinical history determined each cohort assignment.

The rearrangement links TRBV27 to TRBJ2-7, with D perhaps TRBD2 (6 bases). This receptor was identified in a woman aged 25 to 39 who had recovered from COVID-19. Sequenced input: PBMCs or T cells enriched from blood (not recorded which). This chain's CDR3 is CASSLSAQRVYEQYF. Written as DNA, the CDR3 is TGTGCCAGCAGTTTATCGGCCCAGCGGGTCTACGAGCAGTACTTC.